A selection of T cell receptor beta chains follows, all from one sample in a study of control samples from healthy donors and cancer patients. Using immunoSEQ multiplex PCR, the repertoire was profiled, and TCRdb retains in-frame clones only, with some absent. This table holds 100,000 to 150,000 clones, around 92% found once. Sequencing was performed on PBMCs. The receptors were gathered from a man older than 75 with head and neck cancer. Each CDR3 is given with its conserved first and last residue. The order of the fields is V gene, clone size, D gene, J gene, CDR3 DNA, CDR3 protein. D genes are given only for firm matches. Clone size appears in some rows only: once, few, many, or a class for an expanded clone.

TRBV4-3	.	TRBD1	TRBJ2-5	TGCGCCAGCAGCCGAAGAGTTATGACAGGGGGTCCGCAAGAGACCCAGTACTTC	CASSRRVMTGGPQETQYF
TRBV7-9	.	TRBD1	TRBJ1-4	TGTGCCAGCAGCTTTGGGGACAGAGAAAAACTGTTTTTT	CASSFGDREKLFF
TRBV14	once	TRBD2	TRBJ2-7	TGTGCCAGCAGCCAAGATTGGACCTTCTGGCGGGAGGGGTCCCACGAGCAGTACTTC	CASSQDWTFWREGSHEQYF
TRBV9	.	TRBD2	TRBJ2-1	TGTGCCAGCAGCCGGACTAGCTCCAATGAGCAGTTCTTC	CASSRTSSNEQFF
TRBV6-1	once	TRBD1	TRBJ1-6	TGTGCCAGCAGTGACCCGGGACAGTTTAATTCACCCCTCCACTTT	CASSDPGQFNSPLHF
TRBV6-1	few	.	TRBJ2-7	TGTGCCAGCAGTGAAGGTCAGGGGCCGGCTGGCGAGCAGTACTTC	CASSEGQGPAGEQYF
TRBV5-1	.	.	TRBJ2-2	TGCGCCAGCAGCCTTCTCCGGGGACCCGGAACCGGGGAGCTGTTTTTT	CASSLLRGPGTGELFF
TRBV12-3/TRBV12-4	.	.	TRBJ1-1	TGTGCCAGCACACTGTCAGTTAGCACTGAAGCTTTCTTT	CASTLSVSTEAFF
TRBV5-1	.	TRBD2	TRBJ2-7	TGCGCCAGCAGCACCCGGGGGGGGCCCTACGAGCAGTACTTC	CASSTRGGPYEQYF
TRBV10-1	.	TRBD2	TRBJ2-3	TGCGCCAGCAGTGAGGTGGTAGCGGGGTACGGCACAGATACGCAGTATTTT	CASSEVVAGYGTDTQYF
TRBV4-1	.	TRBD1	TRBJ2-3	TGCGCCAGCAGCCAAGATCGAGGGACAGTCAGCCCCGATACGCAGTATTTT	CASSQDRGTVSPDTQYF
TRBV11-2	.	.	TRBJ1-1	TGTGCCAGCAGCCTAAGAGGGGGGTACACTGAAGCTTTCTTT	CASSLRGGYTEAFF
TRBV4-3	.	TRBD2	TRBJ2-3	TGCGCCAGCAGCTTCGCAGCGGGAGTACAAGAGAAAGATACGCAGTATTTT	CASSFAAGVQEKDTQYF
TRBV4-3	.	.	TRBJ1-2	TGCGCCAGCAGCCAAGAAAGGCGCAGCGCCTATGGCTACACCTTC	CASSQERRSAYGYTF
TRBV5-1	.	.	TRBJ2-5	TGCGCCAGCAGCTTGGACGGACCCCCGGGGACCCAGTACTTC	CASSLDGPPGTQYF
TRBV5-4	few	TRBD2	TRBJ2-5	TGTGCCAGCAGCGCGGGGACTAGAGGAGAGACCCAGTACTTC	CASSAGTRGETQYF
TRBV7-9	.	TRBD1	TRBJ1-4	TGTGCCAGCAGCTTCACCGGGACAGGGGGCGCTTCCGGTGAAAAACTGTTTTTT	CASSFTGTGGASGEKLFF
TRBV18	.	.	TRBJ1-3	TGTGCCAGCTCAAGTTCTCGGACAGACCCCTCTGGAAACACCATATATTTT	CASSSSRTDPSGNTIYF
TRBV5-6	.	.	TRBJ2-1	TGTGCCAGCAGCTTTATAGCGGCCTCCTACAATGAGCAGTTCTTC	CASSFIAASYNEQFF
TRBV2	.	.	TRBJ1-1	TGTGCCAGCAAGGGACAAGGGAACACTGAAGCTTTCTTT	CASKGQGNTEAFF
TRBV27	.	TRBD1	TRBJ1-1	TGTGCCAGCAGTCCAACCACGACAGGGGTGGGGACTGAAGCTTTCTTT	CASSPTTTGVGTEAFF
TRBV18	.	.	TRBJ2-2	TGTGCCAGCTCATACGACACCGGGGAGCTGTTTTTT	CASSYDTGELFF
TRBV10-3	.	.	TRBJ1-4	TGTGCCATCAGTGAGTCAGTTGCAACTAATGAAAAACTGTTTTTT	CAISESVATNEKLFF
TRBV11-3	.	.	TRBJ2-2	TGTGCCAGCAGCTTTCTAGCGACCGGGGAGCTGTTTTTT	CASSFLATGELFF
TRBV3-1/TRBV3-2	.	.	TRBJ1-3	TGTGCCAGCAGCCAAGGGACACGCTCTGGAAACACCATATATTTT	CASSQGTRSGNTIYF